What follows describes a single T cell receptor (beta chain). From the 5' RACE reads, TCRdb called clonotypes with MiXCR, one entry per CDR3 protein. The table records over 250,000 distinct CDR3 sequences, over 4% of them present only once. This entry comes from a study of T cells after yellow fever vaccination. Overall study: SMART-Seq v4 Ultra Low Input handled preparation of low-cell-number fractions.

This TCR came from a man aged 18 to 29 who received the YFV17D yellow fever vaccine. Sequencing was performed on PBMCs, taken 5 days after the yellow fever booster vaccination.

CDR3 nucleotide sequence: TGTGCCAGCAGCCTTATCGGCTATCAGTATTTT. Translated: CASSLIGYQYF. V gene TRBV12-3 or TRBV12-4 combines with J gene TRBJ2-3; D remains ambiguous. This CDR3 is 11 amino acids long. The V gene lost 6 bases and the J gene lost 12 bases, with 13 bases spanning the gap.